These 6 T cell receptor beta chains came from one sample sequenced in a study of cytomegalovirus exposure and HLA in healthy donors (dated by TCRdb to about 2017). Receptors were amplified or captured by the immunoSEQ multiplex PCR assay. Here the immuneACCESS table is served through TCRdb, limited to in-frame sequences with V and J called. Missing clones are a known gap in these copies; in checked studies unresolved V genes cover under half, and the rest lacks a known reason. Within this sample are roughly 130,000 clones, with more than 70% of them counted one time only. About 1.5% of the sample is in the top ten clones. Sequenced material: PBMCs. These receptors were taken from a man aged 30 to 45 in good health and CMV-seronegative.

The rearrangement links TRBV5-4 to TRBJ1-2, with D possibly matching TRBD1 (6 bases). Trimming left V 1 base short and J 4 bases short, with 11 bases between. CDR1 and CDR2 (germline): SGHNT, YYREEE (reference sequence). The CDR3 totals 14 residues. The CDR3 DNA reads TGTGCCAGCAGCTTGTGGGGGCGCTTCTATGGCTACACCTTC. It specifies CASSLWGRFYGYTF.

The chain has TRBV2 and TRBJ1-2, with 7 bases matching TRBD1. The length of the CDR3 is 15 residues. Trimming at V came to 2 bases and at J to 6 bases, leaving 9 bases not matched to a gene. Germline CDR1 and CDR2: SNHLY and FYNNEI. The CDR3 nucleotides are TGTGCCAGCAGTGAAATAACCAGGGGGACCCATGGCTACACCTTC. Protein: CASSEITRGTHGYTF.

The chain recombines TRBV14 with TRBJ2-2, with D possibly TRBD1 on 5 matching bases. Per germline, CDR1 SGHDN and CDR2 FVKESK. The CDR3 covers 12 residues. Trimming shortened V by 5 bases and J by 5 bases, and 6 bases separated the two germline ends. CDR3 sequence reads: CASSYRTGELFF. The CDR3 DNA reads TGTGCCAGCAGCTACAGGACCGGGGAGCTGTTTTTT.

This chain joins TRBV6-6 and TRBJ1-1; D unclear. With 5 bases removed from V and 11 bases from J, the gap between germline ends came to 18 bases. Germline V lookup: CDR1 MNHNY, CDR2 SVGAGI (reference sequence). The CDR3 length is 13 residues. CDR3 in amino acids: CASSPQDGPGAFF. CDR3 nucleotide sequence: TGTGCCAGCAGTCCGCAGGACGGACCGGGGGCTTTCTTT.

CDR3 nucleotide sequence: TGCGCCAGCAGCGCGGACAGCCCGAACACTGAAGCTTTCTTT. Its translation is CASSADSPNTEAFF. The chain links TRBV5-1 to TRBJ1-1; D possibly corresponds to TRBD1 (6 bases). Germline CDR1 SGHRS, CDR2 YFSETQ. The ends were cut back, 4 bases at V and 1 base at J, with 11 bases in the middle. This CDR3 has 14 residues.

The V call is TRBV9, the J call TRBJ1-2; D unresolved. The CDR3 contains 13 residues. CDR1 is SGDLS and CDR2 is YYNGEE in the germline V gene. V was cut by 3 bases and J by 2 bases, with 8 bases left in between. The CDR3 coding sequence is TGTGCCAGCAGCGAAAACGGGAACTATGGCTACACCTTC. Its protein is CASSENGNYGYTF. Full variable domain (missing parts from reference TRBV9 and TRBJ1-2): DSGVTQTPKHLITATGQRVTLRCSPRSGDLSVYWYQQSLDQGLQFLIQYYNGEERAKGNILERFSAQQFPDLHSELNLSSLELGDSALYFCASSENGNYGYTFGSGTRLTVV.